The present T cell receptor (beta chain) was sequenced within a study of shared T cell receptors in the human thymus. The protocol was immunoSEQ multiplex PCR, while the TCRdb copy is restricted to in-frame clones and leaves out a portion. Of about 380,000 clones listed, roughly 94% are singletons. The trim removed 7 bases at V and 4 bases at J, leaving 5 bases unmatched. Germline V gene sequence: CDR1 SGHKS, CDR2 YYEKEE (reference sequence). CDR3 length: 15 residues. The V call is TRBV5-5, the J call TRBJ2-1; 13 bases align to TRBD2. This clonotype was obtained from a human donor. Material: thymocytes. In DNA form, the CDR3 reads TGTGCCAGCTCCGGACTAGCGGGAGTGTACAATGAGCAGTTCTTC. Encoded protein: CASSGLAGVYNEQFF.